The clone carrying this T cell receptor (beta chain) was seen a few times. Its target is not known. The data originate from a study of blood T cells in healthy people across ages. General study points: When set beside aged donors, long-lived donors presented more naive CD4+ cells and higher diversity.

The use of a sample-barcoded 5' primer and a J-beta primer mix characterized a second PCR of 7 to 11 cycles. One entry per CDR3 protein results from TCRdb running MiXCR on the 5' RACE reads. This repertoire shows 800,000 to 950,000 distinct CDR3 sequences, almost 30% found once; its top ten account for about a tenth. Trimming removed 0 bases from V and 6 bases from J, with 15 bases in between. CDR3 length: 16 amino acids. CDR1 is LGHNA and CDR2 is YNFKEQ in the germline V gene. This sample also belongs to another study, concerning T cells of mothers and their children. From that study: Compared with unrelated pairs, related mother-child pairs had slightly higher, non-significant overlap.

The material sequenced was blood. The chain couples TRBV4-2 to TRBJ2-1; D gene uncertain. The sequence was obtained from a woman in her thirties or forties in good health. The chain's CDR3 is CASSQDPHADGNEQFF. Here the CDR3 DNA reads TGTGCCAGCAGCCAAGACCCCCACGCCGACGGCAATGAGCAGTTCTTC.